The 9 T cell receptor beta chains below were found in one sample sequenced in a study of blood T cell repertoires in COVID-19. The repertoire was sequenced with immunoSEQ multiplex PCR; TCRdb's copy has only in-frame clones and lacks some. The sample lists roughly 500,000 clones; 85% to 90% were seen once. The specimen was peripheral blood. Receptors were obtained from a man in his late teens or twenties with COVID-19, enrolled during active disease.

The chain links TRBV29-1 to TRBJ1-4; D possibly corresponds to TRBD1 (5 bases). The germline V gene has CDR1 SQVTM and CDR2 ANQGSEA. V lost 5 bases to trimming and J lost 3 bases, with 10 bases between them. The CDR3 is made up of 13 amino acids. The CDR3 DNA reads as TGCAGCGTTTTGGGGCCGTCTAATGAAAAACTGTTTTTT. It specifies CSVLGPSNEKLFF.

This chain connects TRBV3-1 (or the pseudogene TRBV3-2) to TRBJ2-1, with 14 bases matching TRBD2. J was trimmed by 3 bases and V by 4 bases; bases with no gene match: 14. Germline CDR1 and CDR2: LGHDT and YNNKEL (reference sequence). This CDR3 has 20 residues. The CDR3: CASSPVLLGLAGAIYNEQFF. DNA for the CDR3: TGTGCCAGCAGCCCCGTTCTCTTGGGACTAGCGGGGGCCATCTACAATGAGCAGTTCTTC.

The chain combines TRBV6-5 with TRBJ2-7, with TRBD1 identical over 9 bases. The CDR3 totals 14 residues. V lost 6 bases and J lost 2; bases outside the gene matches: 5. Germline CDR1 reads MNHEY; CDR2 reads SVGAGI. This chain's CDR3 is CASRTGGNPYEQYF. CDR3 nucleotide sequence: TGTGCCAGCAGGACAGGGGGAAACCCCTACGAGCAGTACTTC.

The chain has TRBV24-1 and TRBJ2-7; 11 nucleotides line up with TRBD1. The germline V gene encodes CDR1 KGHDR and CDR2 SFDVKD. Trimming removed 9 bases from V and 4 bases from J; junction bases left unmatched: 13. This CDR3 contains 16 residues. This chain's CDR3 is CATDSTSDRGLYEQYF. The CDR3 DNA sequence: TGTGCCACCGATTCCACGTCGGACAGGGGGCTGTACGAGCAGTACTTC.

In its sample, this clone was seen once. The chain employs TRBV7-8 and TRBJ1-4; D not resolved. CDR3 length equals 15 residues. The germline V gene encodes CDR1 SGHVS and CDR2 FQNEAQ. V gave up 4 bases and J gave up 10 bases, with 19 bases separating them. CDR3 in amino acids: CASSSSLRGPGKLFF. Here the CDR3 DNA reads TGTGCCAGCAGCTCCTCACTCCGCGGGCCTGGAAAACTGTTTTTT. The entire variable domain, with the rest obtained from reference TRBV7-8 and TRBJ1-4, is as follows: GAGVSQSPRYKVAKRGQDVALRCDPISGHVSLFWYQQALGQGPEFLTYFQNEAQLDKSGLPSDRFFAERPEGSVSTLKIQRTQQEDSAVYLCASSSSLRGPGKLFFGSGTQLSVL.

The chain carries TRBV29-1 and TRBJ1-1, with TRBD1 identical over 9 bases. The trim removed 2 bases at V and 3 bases at J, leaving 4 bases unmatched. There are 14 residues in the CDR3. Germline V lookup: CDR1 SQVTM, CDR2 ANQGSEA. CDR3 sequence (DNA): TGCAGCGTTGAAAACAGGGGGCGGCACACTGAAGCTTTCTTT. Residues: CSVENRGRHTEAFF.

This chain joins TRBV9 and TRBJ2-5; the match to TRBD1 covers 12 bases. Germline trimming cut 0 bases from V and 5 bases from J; bases unmatched to any gene: 2. The CDR3 has 15 amino acids. The germline V gene encodes CDR1 SGDLS and CDR2 YYNGEE. The CDR3 spells CASSVAGTGGETQYF. The CDR3 DNA reads as TGTGCCAGCAGCGTAGCTGGGACAGGGGGCGAGACCCAGTACTTC.

This clone was detected once. The chain carries TRBV18 and TRBJ2-3; 9 bases are shared with TRBD2. Germline CDR1 reads KGHSH; CDR2 reads LQKENI. This CDR3 has 15 amino acids. V shed 2 bases and J 4 bases; nucleotides not matched to a gene: 4. The CDR3 loop reads CASSPAGGNADTQYF. The CDR3 DNA reads as TGTGCCAGCTCACCAGCGGGAGGGAACGCAGATACGCAGTATTTT. Filled out from reference TRBV18 and TRBJ2-3, the complete variable domain reads NAGVMQNPRHLVRRRGQEARLRCSPMKGHSHVYWYRQLPEEGLKFMVYLQKENIIDESGMPKERFSAEFPKEGPSILRIQQVVRGDSAAYFCASSPAGGNADTQYFGPGTRLTVL.

V is TRBV5-6 and J is TRBJ1-6, with 7 positions matching TRBD1. Germline V CDR1 and CDR2: SGHDT, YYEEEE. After removal of 2 bases from V and 5 bases from J, the junction contained 4 bases not matched to a gene. This CDR3 comprises 15 residues. This CDR3 reads CASSFGTANNSPLHF. DNA of the CDR3: TGTGCCAGCAGCTTCGGGACAGCGAATAATTCACCCCTCCACTTT.